This TCR beta chain emerged from a study of Graves' ophthalmopathy and Graves' hyperthyroidism. Overall study context: Peripheral blood was gathered at first diagnosis, ahead of any treatment whatsoever.

This clonotype has at least ten counts. The sequenced template was RNA, covering the TCR beta CDR3 region. The workflow started with a first-round RT-PCR run with HTBI primers and then moved on to a second-round multiplex PCR. TCRdb recomputed calls from the multiplex PCR reads with MiXCR, one row per CDR3 protein. The sample records about 620,000 distinct CDR3 sequences, 20% to 25% being singletons. PBMCs were isolated by Ficoll-Paque density gradient centrifugation, using over 9.5 ml of fresh peripheral blood as the starting material. Specimen: peripheral blood. This TCR derives from a woman aged 18-29 years with stable Graves' hyperthyroidism. Some clones in this sample may be carry-over from other donors' samples.

The CDR3 region is CASFSGGRGNQETQYF. For the CDR3, the DNA is TGCGCCAGCTTCTCCGGCGGGCGGGGGAACCAAGAGACCCAGTACTTC. The chain has TRBV5-1 and TRBJ2-5; 7 nucleotides line up with TRBD2. V lost 7 bases, J lost 0 bases, and 12 bases stayed unmatched. The CDR3 is 16 amino acids. The germline V gene has CDR1 SGHRS and CDR2 YFSETQ.